This note documents a single T cell receptor beta chain sequence. The antigen is not known. Other DNA sequences from this sample encode an identical CDR3 as well. Samples underwent the assay at deep level. The table came from immunoSEQ multiplex PCR; TCRdb's copy has only in-frame clones and leaves some out. The sample consists of 2 million to 2.5 million clones, 85% to 95% of them appearing once. This entry is derived from a study of shared clonotypes between healthy human individuals. Overall study results and limits: In this cohort, only blood was sampled, and tissue repertoires likely differ.

The CDR3 sequence is 16 residues long. Germline CDR1 and CDR2: SGHRS and YFSETQ. Trimming took off 0 bases at V and 0 bases at J, with 12 bases between the two ends. This rearrangement joins TRBV5-1 to TRBJ1-1, with D maybe TRBD1 (6 bases). Material: naive CD4+ T cells from PBMCs. Described subset: CD45RA+ positively selected. This sequence originates from a young man in good health. Some clones in this sample may be carry-over from other donors' samples. Here the CDR3 DNA reads TGCGCCAGCAGCTTGGCCCAGGGGAACATGAACACTGAAGCTTTCTTT. Protein: CASSLAQGNMNTEAFF. Supplemented by reference TRBV5-1 and TRBJ1-1, the full variable domain reads KAGVTQTPRYLIKTRGQQVTLSCSPISGHRSVSWYQQTPGQGLQFLFEYFSETQRNKGNFPGRFSGRQFSNSRSEMNVSTLELGDSALYLCASSLAQGNMNTEAFFGQGTRLTVV.